These 17 T cell receptor beta chains share one sample of origin, sequenced in a study of blood T cells in healthy people across ages. Through a sample-barcoded 5' primer and a J-beta primer mix, a second PCR was run for about 6 to 12 cycles. TCRdb passed the 5' RACE reads through MiXCR, listing each CDR3 protein once. This table holds some 550,000 distinct CDR3 sequences, around 48% found once. The sequenced sample consisted of blood. The receptor set was obtained from an elderly man in good health.

This chain uses TRBV9 with TRBJ1-1, with 9 bases fitting TRBD1. The CDR3 runs 15 residues. Per the germline V gene, CDR1 is SGDLS and CDR2 is YYNGEE. With 4 bases clipped from V and 6 bases from J, the junction kept 10 bases outside the gene matches. CDR3 region: CASSPGTGSIAEAFF. The CDR3 DNA follows: TGTGCCAGCAGCCCCGGGACAGGGAGTATCGCTGAAGCTTTCTTT.

The rearrangement links TRBV7-2 to TRBJ2-7; D gene unclear. Trimming pared 2 bases from V and 1 base from J, leaving 9 bases between. The CDR3 sequence is 14 residues long. Germline loops: CDR1 SGHTA, CDR2 FQGNSA. CDR3 in amino acids: CASSLRVSSYEQYF. The DNA for the CDR3 is TGTGCCAGCAGCTTAAGAGTCAGTTCCTACGAGCAGTACTTC.

In this sample, this clonotype turned up once. The J gene is TRBJ2-5, the V gene TRBV20-1, with a weak D call TRBD2 (6 bases). Trimming shortened V by 6 bases and J by 2 bases, and 13 bases separated the two germline ends. This CDR3 spans 13 amino acids. Per the germline V gene, CDR1 is DFQATT and CDR2 is SNEGSKA (reference sequence). CDR3 in DNA: TGCAGTGCCACCCCGGCGGGGCAAGAGACCCAGTACTTC. It encodes CSATPAGQETQYF.

The chain has TRBV21-1 and TRBJ2-5; TRBD2, the D gene given by the table, was not confirmed from the DNA. TRBV21-1 is reported as a pseudogene. CDR3 length: 15 residues. CDR3 sequence (DNA): TGTGCCAGCAGCAACTCGGGCCCTCGGAGGGAGACCCAGTACTTC. Encoded protein: CASSNSGPRRETQYF.

This chain connects TRBV7-3 to TRBJ1-2; D is possibly TRBD1 (5 bases). The V end lost 1 base, the J end lost 2 bases, and 14 bases lay between the germline ends. This CDR3 contains 16 residues. CDR1 is SGHTA, CDR2 FQGTGA, per germline. Written as DNA, the CDR3 is TGTGCCAGCAGCTTAATGGGGGGTACATCCAACTATGGCTACACCTTC. It encodes CASSLMGGTSNYGYTF. The variable domain in full, with the rest retrieved from reference TRBV7-3 and TRBJ1-2, is GAGVSQTPSNKVTEKGKYVELRCDPISGHTALYWYRQSLGQGPEFLIYFQGTGAADDSGLPNDRFFAVRPEGSVSTLKIQRTERGDSAVYLCASSLMGGTSNYGYTFGSGTRLTVV.

This clonotype was seen at least ten times. The chain employs TRBV7-9 and TRBJ2-7, with D hard to call. CDR3 length: 14 residues. The germline V gene encodes CDR1 SEHNR and CDR2 FQNEAQ (reference sequence). Trimming left V 3 bases short and J 2 bases short, with 11 bases between. The CDR3 nucleotides are TGTGCCAGCAGCTTGGCTGGGGTTCCCTACGAGCAGTACTTC. As protein: CASSLAGVPYEQYF.

The V and J genes are TRBV6-2 or TRBV6-3 and TRBJ2-1; 13 bases are shared with TRBD2. The J segment lost 5 bases and the V segment lost 6 bases, leaving 7 bases of the junction unmatched. The V gene's germline CDR1 is MNHEY and CDR2 SVGEGT. This CDR3 has 16 residues. Written as DNA, the CDR3 is TGTGCCAGCAGGTTAATGGGGACTAGCGGGGACAATGAGCAGTTCTTC. Its protein product is CASRLMGTSGDNEQFF.

This chain uses TRBV2 with TRBJ1-1; 9 nucleotides line up with TRBD1. This CDR3 is 15 amino acids long. V shed 5 bases, J shed 1 base, and the junction held 5 bases outside the gene matches. Germline loops: CDR1 SNHLY, CDR2 FYNNEI. The CDR3 loop reads CASSLWTGENTEAFF. Written as DNA, the CDR3 is TGTGCCAGCAGTCTTTGGACAGGGGAGAACACTGAAGCTTTCTTT.

This clonotype was detected ten times or more. The gene calls are TRBV3-1 and TRBJ1-4; a possible D gene is TRBD1 (5 bases). CDR1 and CDR2 (germline): LGHDT, YNNKEL (reference sequence). The CDR3 runs 15 residues. Trimming pared 10 bases from V and 5 bases from J, leaving 20 bases between. The DNA for the CDR3 is TGTGCCACCCTCCGCCCGGAGGGGAGGAATGAAAAACTGTTTTTT. Its translation is CATLRPEGRNEKLFF.

Only a few counts were recorded for this clonotype. The genes are TRBV7-2 and TRBJ2-5; D gene unclear. There are 15 residues in the CDR3. V dropped 5 bases and J dropped 0 bases, with 13 bases sitting between them. Germline V gene sequence: CDR1 SGHTA, CDR2 FQGNSA. Written as DNA, the CDR3 is TGTGCCAGCAGCCCGGACCAAACCTACCAAGAGACCCAGTACTTC. This translates into CASSPDQTYQETQYF.

Notes on this clonotype: Its ends do not fully match the called genes, so a read error is possible. The chain uses TRBV7-3 and TRBJ2-7; no clear D. Germline CDR1 SGHTA, CDR2 FQGTGA. This CDR3 has 15 residues. The CDR3 sequence is CANSLTSVSSYEQYF. DNA for the CDR3: TGTGCCAACAGCTTAACCTCCGTGAGCTCCTACGAGCAGTACTTC.

Many counts were recorded for this clonotype. The gene calls are TRBV5-6 and TRBJ2-3, with a tentative D call TRBD1 (6 bases). The CDR3 covers 16 residues. Per germline, CDR1 SGHDT and CDR2 YYEEEE. V was cut by 5 bases and J by 3 bases, with 19 bases left in between. CDR3 sequence reads: CASRPSGTTGTDTQYF. CDR3 DNA: TGTGCCAGCAGACCCTCCGGGACAACAGGAACAGATACGCAGTATTTT.

V usage is TRBV20-1 and J usage is TRBJ2-7; D is ambiguous. Trimming left V 0 bases short and J 5 bases short, with 17 bases between. The CDR3 covers 15 residues. Looked up from germline, CDR1 is DFQATT and CDR2 is SNEGSKA (reference sequence). CDR3 loop: CSAREVPRHPDEQYF. For the CDR3, the DNA is TGCAGTGCTAGAGAGGTGCCCAGGCACCCGGACGAGCAGTACTTC.

V and J are TRBV6-5 and TRBJ2-1; 10 bases are a match to TRBD2. The J call may be mistaken, given a closer DNA end match to TRBJ2-7. CDR3 length: 19 residues. Germline assignment: CDR1 MNHEY and CDR2 SVGAGI. The CDR3 nucleotides are TGTGCCAGCAGTTCACCGGGACTAGCGTATAAGAGCTCCTACAATGAGCAGTACTTC. Residues: CASSSPGLAYKSSYNEQYF.

Concerning this clonotype: A read error may account for a junction end that differs from germline. This chain's CDR3 is CVSSREGIHEQYF. CDR3 DNA sequence: TGTGTCAGCAGCCGCGAGGGGATCCACGAGCAGTACTTC. The rearrangement joins TRBV6-5 to TRBJ2-7; D possibly uses TRBD1 or TRBD2 (5 bases each). From germline, CDR1 is MNHEY and CDR2 SVGAGI. The CDR3 loop spans 13 amino acids.

The V and J genes are TRBV10-3 and TRBJ1-1; D is ambiguous. This CDR3 has 13 residues. Trimming stripped 1 base from V and 1 base from J, with 4 bases between. The germline V gene encodes CDR1 ENHRY and CDR2 SYGVKD. In DNA, the CDR3 is TGTGCCATCAGTGAGTGGGGGAACACTGAAGCTTTCTTT. This translates into CAISEWGNTEAFF.

This chain uses TRBV7-8 with TRBJ2-2; D might be TRBD2 (7 bases). The germline V and J ends were trimmed by 5 bases and 4 bases, with 14 bases remaining between them. Per germline, CDR1 SGHVS and CDR2 FQNEAQ. The CDR3 has 15 amino acids. CDR3 sequence reads: CASSSVRGGTGELFF. Here the CDR3 DNA reads TGTGCCAGCAGCAGCGTGAGGGGGGGCACCGGGGAGCTGTTTTTT.